A single T cell receptor (beta chain) is shown here with its context. Per the germline V gene, CDR1 is MDHEN and CDR2 is SYDVKM. V dropped 6 bases and J dropped 2 bases, with 22 bases sitting between them. The CDR3 extends over 17 amino acids. A J-beta primer mix and a sample-barcoded 5' primer were used in a second PCR of about 6 to 12 cycles. TCRdb fed the 5' RACE reads into MiXCR, producing one record per CDR3 protein. The profile shows hundreds of thousands of distinct CDR3 sequences, 25% of them singletons. These data are taken from a study of blood T cells in healthy people across ages. This sample also appeared in a second study, on T cells of mothers and their children. From that paper: A slight, non-significant increase in overlap was found for related mother-child pairs relative to unrelated pairs.

Sequencing was performed on blood. The TCR comes from a boy younger than 18 in good health. This chain joins TRBV28 and TRBJ1-2; weak D call: TRBD1 (6 bases). The CDR3, as DNA: TGTGCCAGCAGCATGACGGGGCCGTGGACAGCCAACTATGGCTACACCTTC. Translation: CASSMTGPWTANYGYTF.